These 16 T cell receptor beta chains were all obtained from the same sample, sequenced in a study of identical twins. Via MiXCR, TCRdb re-called the 5' RACE reads, giving one row per CDR3 protein. Counted here are about 450,000 distinct CDR3 sequences, approximately 17% occurring once; the ten biggest clones make up 12%. The specimen was naive T cells sorted from blood. The receptors shown here come from a man between 45 and 60 years old in good health.

The chain uses TRBV2 and TRBJ2-3; tentatively, D is TRBD2 (6 bases). The germline V gene has CDR1 SNHLY and CDR2 FYNNEI. This CDR3 is built from 14 residues. V shed 3 bases and J shed 2 bases, with 9 bases lying between them. CDR3 sequence (DNA): TGTGCCAGCAGTGATCGGACTAACACAGATACGCAGTATTTT. This encodes CASSDRTNTDTQYF.

There are a few counts of this clonotype. The chain's CDR3 is CSATTGTGYEQFF. The CDR3 nucleotides read TGCAGTGCCACTACCGGGACAGGGTATGAGCAGTTCTTC. V usage is TRBV20-1 and J usage is TRBJ2-1; TRBD1 matches 9 bases. J was trimmed by 8 bases and V by 6 bases; bases with no gene match: 8. Germline V gene lookup returns CDR1 DFQATT and CDR2 SNEGSKA (reference sequence). This CDR3 is built from 13 residues.

This clonotype has only a few counts. The chain links TRBV6-1 to TRBJ2-6; maybe TRBD2 (6 bases). This CDR3 has 15 amino acids. The V end was cut by 8 bases, the J end by 2 bases, with 13 bases between. Germline V gene sequence: CDR1 MNHNS, CDR2 SASEGT. The CDR3 loop reads CASRLAGPGANVLTF. DNA of the CDR3: TGTGCCAGCCGCCTGGCGGGGCCTGGGGCCAACGTCCTGACTTTC.

This clonotype was counted only a few times. This chain connects TRBV20-1 to TRBJ2-3; unclear D gene. Trimming removed 0 bases from V and 2 bases from J, with 6 bases in between. CDR3 length: 13 amino acids. Germline loops: CDR1 DFQATT, CDR2 SNEGSKA (reference sequence). The CDR3 loop reads CSARDAFTDTQYF. CDR3 nucleotides: TGCAGTGCTAGAGATGCATTCACAGATACGCAGTATTTT.

The rearrangement uses TRBV27 and TRBJ2-2; 7 positions match TRBD1. CDR1 and CDR2 from the germline V gene are MNHEY and SMNVEV (reference sequence). J lost 0 bases, V lost 6 bases, and 4 bases had no gene match. CDR3 length: 15 amino acids. CDR3 loop: CASSDGTANTGELFF. In DNA form, the CDR3 reads TGTGCCAGCAGCGACGGGACAGCGAACACCGGGGAGCTGTTTTTT.

This clonotype was observed many times. The rearrangement joins TRBV7-2 to TRBJ2-7; no clear D gene. V lost 6 bases to trimming and J lost 2 bases, with 11 bases between them. The CDR3 totals 13 residues. Germline assignment: CDR1 SGHTA and CDR2 FQGNSA. The DNA for the CDR3 is TGTGCCAGCAGTTTGAACAGAGCCTACGAGCAGTACTTC. It is translated as CASSLNRAYEQYF.

This clonotype was counted a few times. This chain links TRBV12-3 or TRBV12-4 with TRBJ2-1; 8 bases map to TRBD1. Trimming at V came to 3 bases and at J to 6 bases, leaving 7 bases not matched to a gene. CDR3 size: 15 residues. The DNA for the CDR3 is TGTGCCAGCAGTTTGGGGACAGGCTTTCGCAATGAGCAGTTCTTC. Translating gives CASSLGTGFRNEQFF.

The gene calls are TRBV29-1 and TRBJ2-7; a possible D gene is TRBD1 (6 bases). This CDR3 spans 14 amino acids. Germline CDR1 and CDR2: SQVTM and ANQGSEA. Trimming pared 4 bases from V and 3 bases from J, leaving 16 bases between. DNA for the CDR3: TGCAGCGTTGTTCAGGACAGTATAGGCTACGAGCAGTACTTC. Translation: CSVVQDSIGYEQYF.

In this sample, this clonotype turned up a few times. The chain couples TRBV7-3 to TRBJ2-5, with 10 bases fitting TRBD2. The CDR3 has 21 amino acids. Germline CDR1 and CDR2: SGHTA and FQGTGA. The V and J ends lost 2 bases and 1 base, in that order; junction bases with no gene match: 19. CDR3 loop: CASSLSSSPAGGPTVQETQYF. CDR3 DNA sequence: TGTGCCAGCAGCTTATCGTCTTCTCCAGCGGGGGGGCCAACGGTCCAAGAGACCCAGTACTTC.

V is TRBV9 and J is TRBJ2-1; 8 bases line up with TRBD2. CDR1 is SGDLS and CDR2 is YYNGEE in the germline V gene. V gave up 3 bases and J gave up 8 bases; unmatched junction bases: 10. The CDR3 loop spans 15 amino acids. The CDR3 spells CASSASGLAGDEQFF. For the CDR3, the DNA is TGTGCCAGCAGCGCTTCCGGACTAGCAGGCGATGAGCAGTTCTTC.

The sample holds a few counts of this clonotype. V and J are TRBV11-2 and TRBJ2-7; 7 bases line up with TRBD1. The CDR3 is 14 amino acids. V lost 1 base, J lost 2 bases, and 2 bases stayed unmatched. Per the germline V gene, CDR1 is SGHAT and CDR2 is FQNNGV. As DNA, the CDR3 is TGTGCCAGCAGCTTAGGGGACAGACCCTACGAGCAGTACTTC. Encoded protein: CASSLGDRPYEQYF.

V is TRBV24-1 and J is TRBJ2-7; D is uncertain. This CDR3 is 11 amino acids long. Between the trimmed V and J ends, which lost 0 bases and 6 bases, there was a span of 2 bases. CDR1 and CDR2 from the germline V gene are KGHDR and SFDVKD. In DNA, the CDR3 is TGTGCCACCAGTGATTTGGGCGAGCAGTACTTC. Its translation is CATSDLGEQYF.

This clonotype was seen a few times. The chain carries TRBV20-1 and TRBJ2-3, with TRBD2 matching over 8 bases. V trimming: 0 bases; J trimming: 4 bases; junction bases outside the gene matches: 3. The CDR3 spans 14 residues. The V gene's germline CDR1 is DFQATT and CDR2 SNEGSKA (reference sequence). CDR3 loop: CSARESGSPDTQYF. CDR3 DNA sequence: TGCAGTGCTAGAGAAAGCGGGAGCCCAGATACGCAGTATTTT.

This clonotype was detected a few times. This chain connects TRBV10-1 to TRBJ1-2; D possibly corresponds to TRBD1 (6 bases). The V gene lost 10 bases and the J gene lost 5 bases, with 11 bases spanning the gap. The CDR3 consists of 11 residues. The V gene's germline CDR1 is WNHNN and CDR2 SYGVQD (reference sequence). CDR3 region: CATFTGYGYTF. Here the CDR3 DNA reads TGCGCCACCTTTACAGGGTATGGCTACACCTTC.

There are many counts of this clonotype. CDR3 coding DNA: TGCGCCAGCAGCTTGCAAGGAGAAAATGGCTACACCTTC. It yields the protein CASSLQGENGYTF. The rearrangement links TRBV5-1 to TRBJ1-2; D is unresolved. The V gene lost 1 base and the J gene lost 6 bases, with 10 bases spanning the gap. This CDR3 has 13 residues. Germline loops: CDR1 SGHRS, CDR2 YFSETQ.

The gene calls are TRBV20-1 and TRBJ1-4; D remains unclear. V lost 6 bases to trimming and J lost 5 bases, with 10 bases between them. The CDR3 is made up of 12 amino acids. Germline V gene lookup returns CDR1 DFQATT and CDR2 SNEGSKA (reference sequence). The CDR3 sequence is CSATSQNEKLFF. CDR3 coding DNA: TGCAGTGCAACCAGCCAGAATGAAAAACTGTTTTTT.